The clone carrying this T cell receptor (beta chain) has a handful of counts. As yet, its antigen is unknown. Authors of the study amplified TCR beta CDR3 regions from RNA transcripts. Initially, a first-round RT-PCR of the TCR CDR3 employed the HTBI primer set. TCRdb independently ran MiXCR on the multiplex PCR reads; one entry per CDR3 protein. The table lists fewer than 700,000 distinct CDR3 sequences, about a sixth of them singletons. The data are from a study of T cells in Graves' hyperthyroidism and ophthalmopathy. The study, taken as a whole, reports: Most thyroid-expanded clonotypes above 0.001 were also found in blood.

Exclusion of a patient resulted from uncontrolled infection, other autoimmune disease, pregnancy or lactation. The sample comprised blood. The receptor was derived from a woman aged 25 to 39 with Graves' hyperthyroidism.

The CDR3 spells CASSPKRERAKNIQYF. CDR3 nucleotide sequence: TGTGCCAGCAGCCCGAAGCGGGAGCGAGCCAAAAACATTCAGTACTTC. The chain is built from TRBV12-3 or TRBV12-4 and TRBJ2-4; 8 bases map to TRBD2. V shed 6 bases and J 0 bases; nucleotides not matched to a gene: 7. There are 16 residues in the CDR3.